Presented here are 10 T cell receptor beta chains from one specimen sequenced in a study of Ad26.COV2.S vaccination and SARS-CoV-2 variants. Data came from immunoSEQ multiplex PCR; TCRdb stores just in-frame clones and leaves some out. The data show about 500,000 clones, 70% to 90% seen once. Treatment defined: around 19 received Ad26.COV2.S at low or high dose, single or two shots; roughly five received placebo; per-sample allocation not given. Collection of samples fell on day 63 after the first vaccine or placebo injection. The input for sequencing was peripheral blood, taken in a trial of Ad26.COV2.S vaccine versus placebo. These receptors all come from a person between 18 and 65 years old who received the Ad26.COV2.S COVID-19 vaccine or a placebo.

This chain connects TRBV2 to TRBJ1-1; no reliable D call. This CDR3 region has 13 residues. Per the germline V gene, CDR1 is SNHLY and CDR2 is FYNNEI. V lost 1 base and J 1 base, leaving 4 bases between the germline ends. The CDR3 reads CASSEDWNTEAFF. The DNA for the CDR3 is TGTGCCAGCAGTGAAGACTGGAACACTGAAGCTTTCTTT.

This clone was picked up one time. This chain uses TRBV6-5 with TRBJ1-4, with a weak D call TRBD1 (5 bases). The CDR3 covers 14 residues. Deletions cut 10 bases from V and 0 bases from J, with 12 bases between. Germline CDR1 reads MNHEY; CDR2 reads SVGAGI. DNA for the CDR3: TGTGCCACCCGACAGTTTCCAACTAATGAAAAACTGTTTTTT. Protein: CATRQFPTNEKLFF.

In nucleotides, the CDR3 is TGTGCCAGCAGCCCAAGGACAGGGTCCTACGAGCAGTACTTC. Amino acid sequence: CASSPRTGSYEQYF. V and J are TRBV9 and TRBJ2-7; TRBD1 agrees at 8 bases. This CDR3 spans 14 amino acids. Germline CDR1 is SGDLS and CDR2 is YYNGEE. V dropped 4 bases and J dropped 1; count of bases not matched to a gene: 4.

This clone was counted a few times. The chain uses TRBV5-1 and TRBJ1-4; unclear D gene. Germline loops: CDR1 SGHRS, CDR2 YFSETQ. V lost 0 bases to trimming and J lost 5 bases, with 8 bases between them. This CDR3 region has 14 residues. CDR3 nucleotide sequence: TGCGCCAGCAGCTTGGTTGGAGACAATGAAAAACTGTTTTTT. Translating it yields CASSLVGDNEKLFF.

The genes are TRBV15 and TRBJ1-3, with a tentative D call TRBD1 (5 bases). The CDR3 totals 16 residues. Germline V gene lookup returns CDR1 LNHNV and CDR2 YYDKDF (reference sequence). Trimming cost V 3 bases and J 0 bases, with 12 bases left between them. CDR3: CATSRGLSSSGNTIYF. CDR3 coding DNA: TGTGCCACCAGCAGGGGACTTTCGAGCTCTGGAAACACCATATATTTT.

For the CDR3, the DNA is TGTGCCAGCAGCTACCTGGGAGGGCCTTACGAGCAGTACTTC. Its translation: CASSYLGGPYEQYF. The chain links TRBV7-9 to TRBJ2-7; 7 nucleotides match TRBD2. CDR1 is SEHNR, CDR2 FQNEAQ, per germline (reference sequence). J gave up 4 bases and V 4 bases, and 7 bases lay outside the gene matches. The CDR3 is 14 amino acids. Variable domain in full (rest from reference TRBV7-9 and TRBJ2-7): DTGVSQNPRHKITKRGQNVTFRCDPISEHNRLYWYRQTLGQGPEFLTYFQNEAQLEKSRLLSDRFSAERPKGSFSTLEIQRTEQGDSAMYLCASSYLGGPYEQYFGPGTRLTVT.

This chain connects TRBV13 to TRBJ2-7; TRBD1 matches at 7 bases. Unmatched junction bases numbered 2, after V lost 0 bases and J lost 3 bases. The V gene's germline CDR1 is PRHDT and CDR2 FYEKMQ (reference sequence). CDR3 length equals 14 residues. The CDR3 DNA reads TGTGCCAGCAGCTTAGGCGGGACAGTCTACGAGCAGTACTTC. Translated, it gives CASSLGGTVYEQYF.

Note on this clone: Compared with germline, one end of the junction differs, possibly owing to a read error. CDR3 residues: CASSLAGGKGETQYF. In DNA, the CDR3 is TGTGCTAGCAGCTTAGCAGGGGGAAAAGGAGAGACCCAGTACTTC. V is TRBV7-7 and J is TRBJ2-5; 7 positions agree with TRBD1. Germline V gene sequence: CDR1 SSHAT, CDR2 FNYEAQ (reference sequence). This CDR3 comprises 15 residues.

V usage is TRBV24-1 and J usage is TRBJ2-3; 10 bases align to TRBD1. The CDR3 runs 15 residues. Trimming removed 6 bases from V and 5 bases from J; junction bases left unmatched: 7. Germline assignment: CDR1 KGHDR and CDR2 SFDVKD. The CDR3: CATSRTGGGLDTQYF. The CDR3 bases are TGTGCCACCAGTAGGACAGGGGGAGGTCTAGATACGCAGTATTTT.

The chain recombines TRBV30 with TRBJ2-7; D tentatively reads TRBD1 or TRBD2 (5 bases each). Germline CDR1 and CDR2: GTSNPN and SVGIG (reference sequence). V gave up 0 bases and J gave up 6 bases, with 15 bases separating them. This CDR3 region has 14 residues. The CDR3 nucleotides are TGTGCCTGGAGTGTTGGGGCCGGGGTATCCGAGCAGTACTTC. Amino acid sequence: CAWSVGAGVSEQYF.